Following are 22 T cell receptor beta chains from one sample sequenced in a study of blood T cells in healthy people across ages. It was with a sample-barcoded 5' primer and a J-beta primer mix that a second PCR of roughly 7 to 12 cycles was run. Via MiXCR, TCRdb re-called the 5' RACE reads, giving one row per CDR3 protein. Of around 1,600,000 distinct CDR3 sequences detected, roughly two fifths appear once; the ten largest clones hold more than 4%. The specimen sequenced was blood. These receptors all come from a woman younger than 30 in good health.

As to this clonotype: In this CDR3 the conserved last residue, phenylalanine or tryptophan, is missing, so a read error is likely. This rearrangement joins TRBV20-1 to TRBJ2-3; D perhaps matches TRBD1 (6 bases). Looked up from germline, CDR1 is DFQATT and CDR2 is SNEGSKA (reference sequence). Trimming took off 6 bases at V and 4 bases at J, with 20 bases between the two ends. This CDR3 has 15 amino acids. The CDR3 here is CSATRNRVLPDTQYL. The CDR3 nucleotides are TGCAGTGCCACCAGGAACAGGGTCCTCCCAGATACGCAGTATTTG.

The genes are TRBV4-2 and TRBJ2-3; D is ambiguous. This CDR3 has 11 residues. Germline assignment: CDR1 LGHNA and CDR2 YNFKEQ. Trimming stripped 11 bases from V and 5 bases from J, with 11 bases between. Written as DNA, the CDR3 is TGTGCCGGCGCCTCTAGAGATACGCAGTATTTT. It encodes CAGASRDTQYF.

This clonotype has just a few counts. V gene TRBV27 combines with J gene TRBJ1-5, with TRBD1 matching 9 bases. Per germline, CDR1 MNHEY and CDR2 SMNVEV (reference sequence). This CDR3 region has 16 residues. V trimming: 5 bases; J trimming: 6 bases; junction bases outside the gene matches: 11. CDR3 region: CASSRRGQGVSQPQHF. In DNA form, the CDR3 reads TGTGCCAGCAGTCGCAGGGGACAGGGTGTTAGTCAGCCCCAGCATTTT.

On this clonotype itself: A much larger clone sits a single nucleotide away, making a read error possible. V and J are TRBV29-1 and TRBJ2-3; weak D call: TRBD1 (6 bases). Germline V gene lookup returns CDR1 SQVTM and CDR2 ANQGSEA. Trimming removed 4 bases at V and 0 bases at J, with 11 bases between. CDR3 length: 14 residues. CDR3 DNA sequence: TGCAGCGTTGTGGCAGGGGAGAGCACAGATACGCAGTATTTT. This gives the protein CSVVAGESTDTQYF.

The chain joins TRBV6-1 to TRBJ1-3; D is uncertain. In germline, CDR1 is MNHNS, CDR2 SASEGT. V was cut by 9 bases and J by 0 bases, with 12 bases left in between. CDR3 length: 14 amino acids. The CDR3 sequence: CASHRLSSGNTIYF. The DNA for the CDR3 is TGTGCCAGTCATAGGCTGAGCTCTGGAAACACCATATATTTT.

This chain links TRBV21-1 with TRBJ2-7; TRBD1 is the table's D call, not checked against the DNA. TRBV21-1 is annotated as a pseudogene. The CDR3 loop spans 16 amino acids. CDR3 sequence reads: CASSKPEDRVWYEQYF. Written as DNA, the CDR3 is TGTGCCAGCAGCAAACCGGAGGACAGGGTTTGGTACGAGCAGTACTTC.

The rearrangement joins TRBV27 to TRBJ2-5; 7 nucleotides match TRBD1. Unmatched junction bases numbered 12, after V lost 8 bases and J lost 3 bases. This CDR3 has 15 amino acids. The germline V gene has CDR1 MNHEY and CDR2 SMNVEV (reference sequence). The CDR3 DNA reads TGTGCCAGCGCACTATCGACAGGGCTGGAAGAGACCCAGTACTTC. It codes for CASALSTGLEETQYF.

The rearrangement links TRBV20-1 to TRBJ2-1; 8 bases agree with TRBD1. Per germline, CDR1 DFQATT and CDR2 SNEGSKA (reference sequence). This CDR3 has 14 amino acids. The DNA for the CDR3 is TGCAGCTCGTACTGGCAGGGGGCAGGAAGAGAGCAGTTCTTC. As protein: CSSYWQGAGREQFF.

This clonotype was recorded many times. The rearrangement uses TRBV20-1 and TRBJ1-1; 7 bases match TRBD1. Per germline, CDR1 DFQATT and CDR2 SNEGSKA (reference sequence). V trimming: 5 bases; J trimming: 0 bases; junction bases outside the gene matches: 12. The CDR3 consists of 16 residues. This CDR3 is CSAVNRGLSMNTEAFF. The CDR3 DNA follows: TGCAGTGCTGTAAACAGGGGACTCTCCATGAACACTGAAGCTTTCTTT.

The chain links TRBV6-6 to TRBJ1-1; TRBD1 might be the D (6 bases). Per germline, CDR1 MNHNY and CDR2 SVGAGI (reference sequence). The CDR3 contains 17 residues. Trimming took 6 bases from V and 0 from J, leaving 20 bases between them. CDR3 bases: TGTGCCAGCAGCCCACCCCTTCTTCAGGGGATGAACACTGAAGCTTTCTTT. This sequence encodes CASSPPLLQGMNTEAFF.

In this sample, this clonotype turned up once. At one of its ends the junction is not consistent with the germline gene, which may arise from a read error. The gene calls are TRBV30 and TRBJ2-5; 8 bases line up with TRBD2. The CDR3 sequence is 13 residues long. CDR1 and CDR2 from the germline V gene are GTSNPN and SVGIG (reference sequence). CDR3 residues: CARSRGGVETQYF. CDR3 coding DNA: TGTGCCCGGAGTCGGGGGGGGGTAGAGACCCAGTACTTC.

The sample holds many counts of this clonotype. The chain combines TRBV3-1 with TRBJ2-5, with a weak D call TRBD2 (5 bases). The CDR3 spans 14 residues. The V gene's germline CDR1 is LGHDT and CDR2 YNNKEL (reference sequence). Trimming shortened V by 2 bases and J by 2 bases, and 9 bases separated the two germline ends. The chain's CDR3 is CASSQRGLQETQYF. The CDR3 DNA reads as TGTGCCAGCAGCCAACGGGGTTTGCAAGAGACCCAGTACTTC.

This clonotype has a handful of counts. This chain links TRBV20-1 with TRBJ1-1, with D maybe TRBD1 (5 bases). V was clipped by 3 bases and J by 5 bases, with 16 bases between them. The length of the CDR3 is 14 residues. The V gene's germline CDR1 is DFQATT and CDR2 SNEGSKA (reference sequence). DNA of the CDR3: TGCAGTGCTAGCCCCTCCTGGGGGGTTACTGAAGCTTTCTTT. Residues: CSASPSWGVTEAFF.

Comments on this clonotype: Compared with germline, one end of the junction differs, possibly owing to a read error. This chain uses TRBV20-1 with TRBJ1-5, with 9 bases matching TRBD1. There are 17 residues in the CDR3. The germline V gene encodes CDR1 DFQATT and CDR2 SNEGSKA (reference sequence). In DNA, the CDR3 is TGCGGTGCTAGAGATTGGGGACAGGGTAAGGACAATCAGCCCCAGCATTTT. Amino acid sequence: CGARDWGQGKDNQPQHF.

The V gene is TRBV6-5, the J gene TRBJ1-2, with D possibly matching TRBD1 (5 bases). V gave up 0 bases and J gave up 0 bases, with 11 bases separating them. This CDR3 is 16 amino acids long. Germline V lookup: CDR1 MNHEY, CDR2 SVGAGI. The DNA of the CDR3 is TGTGCCAGCAGTTACTCGAGTAGGGGAACTAACTATGGCTACACCTTC. The encoded protein is CASSYSSRGTNYGYTF.

This clonotype was counted only a few times. The CDR3 here is CASSPMTRNTEAFF. The CDR3 nucleotides read TGTGCCAGCAGTCCAATGACAAGGAACACTGAAGCTTTCTTT. J is TRBJ1-1 and V is TRBV27; D gene ambiguous. The CDR3 covers 14 residues. V was pared by 5 bases and J by 1 base, with 11 bases between. In germline, CDR1 is MNHEY, CDR2 SMNVEV (reference sequence).

The chain joins TRBV3-1 to TRBJ2-3, with 12 bases matching TRBD1. From germline, CDR1 is LGHDT and CDR2 YNNKEL (reference sequence). The CDR3 runs to 17 residues. With V trimmed by 0 bases and J by 6 bases, 7 bases remained unmatched. CDR3 residues: CASSQDLWDRGLDTQYF. In DNA form, the CDR3 reads TGTGCCAGCAGCCAAGATCTCTGGGACAGGGGGCTGGATACGCAGTATTTT.

CDR3 region: CASMPGPDAIYEQYF. CDR3 bases: TGTGCCAGCATGCCAGGCCCAGACGCGATTTACGAGCAGTACTTC. This chain links TRBV27 with TRBJ2-7; no reliable D call. CDR1 MNHEY and CDR2 SMNVEV come from the germline V gene (reference sequence). The CDR3 spans 15 residues. V lost 7 bases to trimming and J lost 4 bases, with 20 bases between them.

The sample holds a few counts of this clonotype. CDR3 sequence reads: CASGFDRGGYTF. The CDR3 DNA is TGTGCCAGCGGATTCGACAGGGGAGGCTACACCTTC. The rearrangement uses TRBV2 and TRBJ1-2; 8 bases line up with TRBD1. V was clipped by 8 bases and J by 8 bases; unmatched bases: 7. CDR1 is SNHLY, CDR2 FYNNEI, per germline. This CDR3 comprises 12 residues. The full variable domain, in which reference TRBV2 and TRBJ1-2 provide the parts outside the CDR3, is EPEVTQTPSHQVTQMGQEVILRCVPISNHLYFYWYRQILGQKVEFLVSFYNNEISEKSEIFDDQFSVERPDGSNFTLKIRSTKLEDSAMYFCASGFDRGGYTFGSGTRLTVV.

V is TRBV20-1 and J is TRBJ2-3; 8 bases match TRBD2. CDR3 length equals 15 residues. In germline, CDR1 is DFQATT, CDR2 SNEGSKA (reference sequence). Germline trimming cut 6 bases from V and 5 bases from J; bases unmatched to any gene: 13. Here the CDR3 DNA reads TGCAGTGCGGGTCCGGAGCGGGAGATTATAGATACGCAGTATTTT. Translating it yields CSAGPEREIIDTQYF.

Only a few counts were recorded for this clonotype. V gene TRBV29-1 combines with J gene TRBJ2-1; 8 bases map to TRBD2. Germline-derived CDR1 and CDR2 are SQVTM and ANQGSEA. Trimming took 5 bases from V and 8 from J; bases not matched to a gene: 11. The CDR3 sequence is 14 residues long. In nucleotides, the CDR3 is TGCAGCGTTTCTCCCGGGGGGGGGGGACATGAGCAGTTCTTC. This translates into CSVSPGGGGHEQFF.

The rearrangement joins TRBV20-1 to TRBJ1-6; D is unclear. CDR1 and CDR2 (germline): DFQATT, SNEGSKA (reference sequence). This CDR3 contains 13 residues. Trimming shortened V by 0 bases and J by 10 bases, and 10 bases separated the two germline ends. The DNA of the CDR3 is TGCAGTGCTAGAGATCAGCGGGTCTCACCCCTCCACTTT. Encoded protein: CSARDQRVSPLHF.